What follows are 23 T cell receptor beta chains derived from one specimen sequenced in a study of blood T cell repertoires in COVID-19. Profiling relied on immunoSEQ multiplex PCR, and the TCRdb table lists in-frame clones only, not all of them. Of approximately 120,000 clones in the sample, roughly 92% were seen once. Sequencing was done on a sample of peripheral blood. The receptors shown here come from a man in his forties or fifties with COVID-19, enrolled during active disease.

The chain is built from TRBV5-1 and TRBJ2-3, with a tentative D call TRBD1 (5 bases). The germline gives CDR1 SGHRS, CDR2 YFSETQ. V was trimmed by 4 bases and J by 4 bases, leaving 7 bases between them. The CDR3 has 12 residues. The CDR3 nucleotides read TGCGCCAGCAGCACAGGAGCAGATACGCAGTATTTT. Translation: CASSTGADTQYF.

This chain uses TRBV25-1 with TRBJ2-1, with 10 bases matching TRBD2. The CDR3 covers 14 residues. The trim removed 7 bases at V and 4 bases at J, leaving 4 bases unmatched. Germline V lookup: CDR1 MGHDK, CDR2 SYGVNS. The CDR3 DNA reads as TGTGCCAGCACGAGCGGGAGGGAGTACAATGAGCAGTTCTTC. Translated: CASTSGREYNEQFF.

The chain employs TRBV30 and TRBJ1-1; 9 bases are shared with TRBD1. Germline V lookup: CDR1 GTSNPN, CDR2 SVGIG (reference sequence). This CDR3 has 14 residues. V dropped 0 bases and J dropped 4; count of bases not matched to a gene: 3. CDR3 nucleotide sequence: TGTGCCTGGAGTGTGGGACAGGGTGGCACTGAAGCTTTCTTT. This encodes CAWSVGQGGTEAFF.

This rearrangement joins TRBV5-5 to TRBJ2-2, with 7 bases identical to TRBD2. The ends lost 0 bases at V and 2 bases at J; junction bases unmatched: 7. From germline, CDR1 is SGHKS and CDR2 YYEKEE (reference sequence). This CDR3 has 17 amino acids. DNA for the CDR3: TGTGCCAGCAGCTTGGGGGTTAGCGGGTCAAACACCGGGGAGCTGTTTTTT. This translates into CASSLGVSGSNTGELFF.

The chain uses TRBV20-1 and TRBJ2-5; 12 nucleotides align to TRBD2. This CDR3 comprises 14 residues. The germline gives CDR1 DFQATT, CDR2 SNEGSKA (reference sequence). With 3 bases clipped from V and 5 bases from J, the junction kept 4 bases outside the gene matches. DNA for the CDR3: TGCAGTGCTAGTCGGCTAGCGGGAGGGGAGACCCAGTACTTC. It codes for CSASRLAGGETQYF.

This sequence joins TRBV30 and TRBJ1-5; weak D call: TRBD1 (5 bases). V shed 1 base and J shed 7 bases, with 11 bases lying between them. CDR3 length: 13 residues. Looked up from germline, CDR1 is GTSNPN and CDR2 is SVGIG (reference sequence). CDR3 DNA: TGTGCCTGGAGTGCTCAGGGAGGCCAGCCCCAGCATTTT. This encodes CAWSAQGGQPQHF.

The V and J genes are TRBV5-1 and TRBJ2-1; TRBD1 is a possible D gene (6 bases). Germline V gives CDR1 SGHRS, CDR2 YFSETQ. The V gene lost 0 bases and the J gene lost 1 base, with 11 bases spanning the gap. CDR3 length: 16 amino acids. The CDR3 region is CASSLAGAGSYNEQFF. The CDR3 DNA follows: TGCGCCAGCAGCTTGGCAGGGGCAGGGTCCTACAATGAGCAGTTCTTC.

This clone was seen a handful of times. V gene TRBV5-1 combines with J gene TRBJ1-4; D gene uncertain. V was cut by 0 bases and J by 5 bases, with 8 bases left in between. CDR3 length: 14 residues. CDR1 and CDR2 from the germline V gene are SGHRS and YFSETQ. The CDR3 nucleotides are TGCGCCAGCAGCTTGGGCCAGGCCAATGAAAAACTGTTTTTT. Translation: CASSLGQANEKLFF.

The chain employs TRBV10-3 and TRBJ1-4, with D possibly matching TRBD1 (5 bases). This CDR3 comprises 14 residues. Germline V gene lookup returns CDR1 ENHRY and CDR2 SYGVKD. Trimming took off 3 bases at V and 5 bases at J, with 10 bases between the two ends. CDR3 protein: CAISDVGGNEKLFF. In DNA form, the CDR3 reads TGTGCCATCAGTGACGTGGGGGGGAATGAAAAACTGTTTTTT.

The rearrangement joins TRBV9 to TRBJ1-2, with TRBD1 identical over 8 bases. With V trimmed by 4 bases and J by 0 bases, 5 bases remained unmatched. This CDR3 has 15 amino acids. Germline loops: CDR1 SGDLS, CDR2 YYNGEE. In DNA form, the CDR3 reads TGTGCCAGCAGCTCTCTGACAGGGGCTAACTATGGCTACACCTTC. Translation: CASSSLTGANYGYTF.

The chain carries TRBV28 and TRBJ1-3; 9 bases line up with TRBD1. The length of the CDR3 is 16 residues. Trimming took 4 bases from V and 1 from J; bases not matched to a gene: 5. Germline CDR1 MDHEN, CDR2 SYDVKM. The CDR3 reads CASSSSGQGSGNTIYF. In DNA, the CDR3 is TGTGCCAGCAGTTCATCGGGACAGGGATCTGGAAACACCATATATTTT.

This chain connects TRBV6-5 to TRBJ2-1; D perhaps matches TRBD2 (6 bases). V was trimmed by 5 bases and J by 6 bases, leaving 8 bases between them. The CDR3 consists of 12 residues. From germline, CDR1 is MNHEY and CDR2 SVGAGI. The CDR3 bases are TGTGCCAGCAGTCCCGGGGGCAATGAGCAGTTCTTC. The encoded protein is CASSPGGNEQFF.

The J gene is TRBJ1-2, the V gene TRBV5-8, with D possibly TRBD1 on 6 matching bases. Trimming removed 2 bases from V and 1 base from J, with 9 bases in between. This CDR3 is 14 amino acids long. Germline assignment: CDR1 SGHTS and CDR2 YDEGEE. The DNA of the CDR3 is TGTGCCAGCAGCTTCGGACAGCTTAACTATGGCTACACCTTC. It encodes CASSFGQLNYGYTF.

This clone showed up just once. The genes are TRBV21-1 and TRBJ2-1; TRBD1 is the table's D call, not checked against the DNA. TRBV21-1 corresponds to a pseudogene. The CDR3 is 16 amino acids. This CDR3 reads CASSNIEHNLYNEQFF. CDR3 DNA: TGTGCCAGCAGCAATATTGAACACAACCTCTACAATGAGCAGTTCTTC.

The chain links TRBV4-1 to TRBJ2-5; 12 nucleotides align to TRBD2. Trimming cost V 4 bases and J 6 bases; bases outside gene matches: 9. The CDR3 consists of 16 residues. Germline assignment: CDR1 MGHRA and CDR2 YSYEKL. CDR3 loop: CASSPSRTSGAQTQYF. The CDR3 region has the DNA TGCGCCAGCAGCCCCTCTAGGACTAGCGGGGCCCAGACCCAGTACTTC.

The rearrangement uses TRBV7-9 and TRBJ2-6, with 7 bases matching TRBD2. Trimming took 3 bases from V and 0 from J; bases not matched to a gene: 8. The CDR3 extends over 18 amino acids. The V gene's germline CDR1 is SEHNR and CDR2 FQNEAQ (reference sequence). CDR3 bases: TGTGCCAGCAGCTTGGGGGGGATATCATACTCTGGGGCCAACGTCCTGACTTTC. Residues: CASSLGGISYSGANVLTF. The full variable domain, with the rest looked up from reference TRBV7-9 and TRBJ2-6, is DTGVSQNPRHKITKRGQNVTFRCDPISEHNRLYWYRQTLGQGPEFLTYFQNEAQLEKSRLLSDRFSAERPKGSFSTLEIQRTEQGDSAMYLCASSLGGISYSGANVLTFGAGSRLTVL.

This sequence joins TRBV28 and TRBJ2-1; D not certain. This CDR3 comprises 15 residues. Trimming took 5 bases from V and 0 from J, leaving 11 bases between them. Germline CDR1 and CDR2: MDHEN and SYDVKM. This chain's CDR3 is CASSPALSSYNEQFF. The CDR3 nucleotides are TGTGCCAGCAGTCCTGCACTTAGCTCCTACAATGAGCAGTTCTTC.

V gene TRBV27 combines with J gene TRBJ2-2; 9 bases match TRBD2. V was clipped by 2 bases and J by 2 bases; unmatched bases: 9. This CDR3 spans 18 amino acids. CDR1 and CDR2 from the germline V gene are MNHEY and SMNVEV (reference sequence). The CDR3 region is CASSLRIPGLANTGELFF. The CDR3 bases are TGTGCCAGCAGTTTACGAATTCCGGGACTAGCTAACACCGGGGAGCTGTTTTTT.

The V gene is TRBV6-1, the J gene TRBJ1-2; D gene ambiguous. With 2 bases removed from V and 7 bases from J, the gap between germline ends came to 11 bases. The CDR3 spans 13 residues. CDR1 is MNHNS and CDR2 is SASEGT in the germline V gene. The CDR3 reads CASSESRVGGYTF. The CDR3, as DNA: TGTGCCAGCAGTGAATCGCGAGTCGGTGGCTACACCTTC.

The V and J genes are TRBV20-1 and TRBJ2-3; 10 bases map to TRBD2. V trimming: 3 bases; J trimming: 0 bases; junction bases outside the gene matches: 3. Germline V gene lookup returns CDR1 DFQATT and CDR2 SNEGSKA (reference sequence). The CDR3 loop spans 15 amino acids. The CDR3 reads CSASLTSGSTDTQYF. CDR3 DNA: TGCAGTGCTAGTCTGACTAGCGGGAGCACAGATACGCAGTATTTT.

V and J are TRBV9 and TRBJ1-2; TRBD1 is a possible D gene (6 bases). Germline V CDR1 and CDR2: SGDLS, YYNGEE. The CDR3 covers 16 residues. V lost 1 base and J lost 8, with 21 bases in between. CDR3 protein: CASSVTEQAGRGGYTF. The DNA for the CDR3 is TGTGCCAGCAGCGTAACCGAGCAGGCCGGCAGGGGCGGCTACACCTTC.

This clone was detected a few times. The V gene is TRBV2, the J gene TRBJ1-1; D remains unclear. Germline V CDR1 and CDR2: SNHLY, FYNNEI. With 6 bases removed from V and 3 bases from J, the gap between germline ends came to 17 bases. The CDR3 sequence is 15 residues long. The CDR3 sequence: CASSKRRISDTEAFF. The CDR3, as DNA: TGTGCCAGCAGCAAACGGAGGATTTCGGACACTGAAGCTTTCTTT.

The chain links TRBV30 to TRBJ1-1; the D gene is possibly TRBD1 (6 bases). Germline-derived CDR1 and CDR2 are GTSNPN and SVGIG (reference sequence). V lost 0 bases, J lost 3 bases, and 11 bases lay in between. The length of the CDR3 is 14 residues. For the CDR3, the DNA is TGTGCCTGGAGTGTAGGAGGGGGGGACACTGAAGCTTTCTTT. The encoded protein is CAWSVGGGDTEAFF.